This T cell receptor (beta chain) was recovered during a study of cytomegalovirus exposure and HLA in healthy donors. A note on this clone: Its antigen remains unknown.

The primer mix had 60 Vbeta and 13 Jbeta primers. Using immunoSEQ multiplex PCR, the repertoire was profiled, and TCRdb retains in-frame clones only, with some absent. The sample carries fewer than 300,000 clones, 75% to 90% recorded once. General study results and limits: Several V segments, TRBV6-2 and TRBV6-3 among them, could not be told apart and were dropped.

V lost 5 bases and J lost 1, with 9 bases in between. CDR3 length equals 13 residues. The germline CDR1 and CDR2 sequences are SQVTM and ANQGSEA. The source of this sequence is a man between 35 and 55 years old in good health and CMV-seropositive. This sequence joins TRBV29-1 and TRBJ1-5, with D maybe TRBD1 (5 bases). The sequencing sample was made of PBMCs. In DNA form, the CDR3 reads TGCAGCGTTCTCGACAGAAGCAATCAGCCCCAGCATTTT. Protein: CSVLDRSNQPQHF.